This TCR beta chain appears in the sequencing data of a study of CD4 and CD8 cells across lung adenocarcinoma regions. This clonotype was picked up many times. TCRdb redid the calling of the PCR reads with MiXCR, one entry per CDR3 protein. The sample lists approximately 20,000 distinct CDR3 sequences, 46% occurring once. Donors had localized lung adenocarcinoma, a non-small cell lung cancer. V was clipped by 5 bases and J by 8 bases, with 9 bases between them. This CDR3 region has 11 residues. The germline V gene has CDR1 MNHNS and CDR2 SASEGT. V is TRBV6-1 and J is TRBJ1-2; D not certain. The TCR sequence derives from a male donor with lung adenocarcinoma. The CD4 and CD8 labels of this study may be unreliable. Source material: CD4+ T cells from the margin of a lung tumor. Written as DNA, the CDR3 is TGTGCCAGCAGTCCCCCGGGGGGCTACACCTTC. It encodes CASSPPGGYTF.